This is a list of T cell receptor beta chains from one sample in a study of OX40 agonist ivuxolimab in advanced cancers. Sequencing was performed with immunoSEQ multiplex PCR; in TCRdb, only in-frame clones are kept and a portion is missing. The repertoire has 25,000 to 40,000 clones, around 83% of them found once; the top ten carry approximately 21%. The source was CD4+ or CD8+ T cells sorted from blood, collected in a trial of the OX40 agonist ivuxolimab. All receptors derive from an adult with an advanced solid tumor such as melanoma, head and neck, liver or kidney cancer. The conserved cysteine and the conserved F or W are not part of the CDR3 here. Fields, in order: V gene, D gene, CDR3 length, J gene, CDR3 protein. D genes are given only for firm matches.

TRBV6-4	-	11	TRBJ1-1	ASSDGIDTEAF
TRBV5-1	-	14	TRBJ2-7	ASSLEGTGSSYEQY
TRBV5-1	TRBD1	12	TRBJ1-1	ASSPRRDRGEAF
TRBV5-1	TRBD1	11	TRBJ2-7	ASSYGTGREQY
TRBV4-2	-	9	TRBJ1-2	ASSGNYGYT
TRBV28	-	12	TRBJ2-7	ASSLYNRAYEQY
TRBV6-9	-	15	TRBJ2-6	ASSGAPRQSRANVLT
TRBV27	TRBD2	16	TRBJ2-1	ASSFYGLAGGTYNEQF
TRBV6-5	-	13	TRBJ1-3	ASSRQGQGLNTIY
TRBV9	-	11	TRBJ2-7	ASSNTQEGEQY
TRBV11-2	TRBD1	13	TRBJ2-7	ASSLSRGTPYEQY
TRBV7-6	TRBD1	12	TRBJ1-1	ASSLTGEGTEAF
TRBV10-1	TRBD2	14	TRBJ2-1	ASSEFRGSSYNEQF
TRBV6-4	-	12	TRBJ2-2	ASSELEDTGELF
TRBV28	-	8	TRBJ2-7	ASSRKVQY